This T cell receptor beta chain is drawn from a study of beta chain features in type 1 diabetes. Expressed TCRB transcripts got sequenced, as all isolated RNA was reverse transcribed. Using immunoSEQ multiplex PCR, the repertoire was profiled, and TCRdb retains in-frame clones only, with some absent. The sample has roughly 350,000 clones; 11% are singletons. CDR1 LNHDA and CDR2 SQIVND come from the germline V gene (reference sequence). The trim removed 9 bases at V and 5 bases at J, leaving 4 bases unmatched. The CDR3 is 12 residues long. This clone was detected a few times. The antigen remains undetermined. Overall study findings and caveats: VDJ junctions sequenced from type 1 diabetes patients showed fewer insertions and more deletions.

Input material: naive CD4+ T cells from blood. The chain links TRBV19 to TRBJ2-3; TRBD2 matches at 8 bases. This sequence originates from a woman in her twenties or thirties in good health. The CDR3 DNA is TGTGCCAGCGGGAGGGCGGTAGATACGCAGTATTTT. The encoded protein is CASGRAVDTQYF.